The clone carrying this TCR beta chain was seen a single time. This specimen comes from a study of control samples from healthy donors and cancer patients. Assay: immunoSEQ multiplex PCR; the TCRdb copy retains only in-frame clones and omits some. This table holds about 94,000 clones, 90% found once. The V gene's germline CDR1 is MRHNA and CDR2 SNTAGT. CDR3 length equals 13 residues. Trimming removed 3 bases at V and 5 bases at J, with 10 bases between. The receptor was isolated from a woman aged 18-29 years in good health. The sample consisted of blood. The J gene is TRBJ1-1, the V gene TRBV6-4; TRBD1 might be the D (6 bases). This CDR3 is CASSEGRGTEAFF. As DNA, the CDR3 is TGTGCCAGCAGTGAGGGTAGGGGGACTGAAGCTTTCTTT.